These 16 T cell receptor beta chains share one sample of origin, sequenced in a study of T cells in localized non-small cell lung cancer. This table comes from immunoSEQ multiplex PCR, and its TCRdb copy is limited to in-frame clones, with some not included. This repertoire shows 10,000 to 15,000 clones, about 85% found once; its top ten account for 22%. The starting material was peripheral blood, obtained before any cancer treatment. The receptors originated from a male donor older than 55 with stage I lung adenocarcinoma.

This chain links TRBV19 with TRBJ2-1, with D possibly being TRBD1 or TRBD2 (6 bases each). The CDR3 has 16 amino acids. Germline V gene sequence: CDR1 LNHDA, CDR2 SQIVND (reference sequence). Trimming removed 5 bases at V and 0 bases at J, with 14 bases between. The chain's CDR3 is CASSGGDTSSYNEQFF. The DNA of the CDR3 is TGTGCCAGTAGTGGAGGGGACACGAGCTCCTACAATGAGCAGTTCTTC.

The chain uses TRBV4-3 and TRBJ1-2; D is unresolved. There are 16 residues in the CDR3. Germline loops: CDR1 LGHNA, CDR2 YSLEER. With 0 bases removed from V and 4 bases from J, the gap between germline ends came to 15 bases. CDR3 coding DNA: TGCGCCAGCAGCCAAGATAGGGCAGGCGAACTCTATGGCTACACCTTC. It yields the protein CASSQDRAGELYGYTF.

The genes are TRBV25-1 and TRBJ2-7; 8 bases agree with TRBD1. Looked up from germline, CDR1 is MGHDK and CDR2 is SYGVNS. The CDR3 is 14 residues long. V shed 3 bases, J shed 3 bases, and the junction held 4 bases outside the gene matches. CDR3 DNA: TGTGCCAGCAGTGAGGGGACAGGTAACTACGAGCAGTACTTC. This gives the protein CASSEGTGNYEQYF.

CDR3 sequence: CASSPDRAQPQHF. The CDR3 coding sequence is TGTGCCAGCAGCCCTGACAGGGCCCAGCCCCAGCATTTT. The rearrangement joins TRBV7-2 to TRBJ1-5; TRBD1 matches 7 bases. Germline values: CDR1 SGHTA, CDR2 FQGNSA. V lost 5 bases to trimming and J lost 7 bases; unmatched junction nucleotides: 5. This CDR3 region has 13 residues. Drawing the rest from reference TRBV7-2 and TRBJ1-5, the complete variable domain is GAGVSQSPSNKVTEKGKDVELRCDPISGHTALYWYRQSLGQGLEFLIYFQGNSAPDKSGLPSDRFSAERTGGSVSTLTIQRTQQEDSAVYLCASSPDRAQPQHFGDGTRLSIL.

This chain uses TRBV18 with TRBJ1-6; 9 bases align to TRBD1. CDR1 is KGHSH, CDR2 LQKENI, per germline. The length of the CDR3 is 15 residues. Losses at the gene ends were 6 bases for V and 8 bases for J; bases not matched to a gene: 8. This chain's CDR3 is CASSPRQGVDSPLHF. CDR3 nucleotides: TGTGCCAGCTCCCCAAGACAGGGGGTCGATTCACCCCTCCACTTT.

Written as DNA, the CDR3 is TGCGCCAGCAGCCAAGATGCGGGGGACATTCAGTACTTC. Translation gives CASSQDAGDIQYF. This rearrangement joins TRBV4-1 to TRBJ2-4; TRBD2 aligns across 7 bases. With V trimmed by 0 bases and J by 8 bases, 1 base remained unmatched. The CDR3 is 13 amino acids. The germline V gene encodes CDR1 MGHRA and CDR2 YSYEKL.

This sequence joins TRBV5-1 and TRBJ2-5; perhaps TRBD1 as D (6 bases). The V end lost 6 bases, the J end lost 5 bases, and 20 bases lay between the germline ends. CDR1 and CDR2 (germline): SGHRS, YFSETQ. This CDR3 region has 15 residues. CDR3 protein: CASTLAPQRGETQYF. CDR3 DNA: TGCGCCAGCACTCTAGCCCCCCAGAGGGGGGAGACCCAGTACTTC.

By share, this clone counts as large. This chain links TRBV7-8 with TRBJ1-3; 7 bases are a match to TRBD1. Losses at the gene ends were 1 base for V and 4 bases for J; bases not matched to a gene: 1. The germline gives CDR1 SGHVS, CDR2 FQNEAQ. This CDR3 has 14 amino acids. CDR3 loop: CASSLGGQGNTIYF. Here the CDR3 DNA reads TGTGCCAGCAGCTTAGGGGGACAGGGAAACACCATATATTTT.

The chain links TRBV2 to TRBJ1-3, with 10 positions matching TRBD1. The J segment lost 4 bases and the V segment lost 3 bases, leaving 3 bases of the junction unmatched. This CDR3 contains 15 residues. CDR1 and CDR2 (germline): SNHLY, FYNNEI. This chain's CDR3 is CASSDGTGAGNTIYF. CDR3 DNA: TGTGCCAGCAGTGACGGGACAGGGGCAGGAAACACCATATATTTT.

This rearrangement joins TRBV19 to TRBJ1-5; D unresolved. The CDR3 extends over 15 amino acids. Germline V gene data show CDR1 as LNHDA and CDR2 as SQIVND (reference sequence). V was pared by 8 bases and J by 3 bases, with 17 bases between. CDR3 DNA sequence: TGTGCCAGTGACCGCGGTACACAGACCAATCAGCCCCAGCATTTT. Translating gives CASDRGTQTNQPQHF.

V gene TRBV18 combines with J gene TRBJ1-4, with a weak D call TRBD1 (5 bases). The V gene lost 3 bases and the J gene lost 7 bases, with 15 bases spanning the gap. The germline CDR1 and CDR2 sequences are KGHSH and LQKENI. This CDR3 region has 15 residues. The CDR3, as DNA: TGTGCCAGCTCACCTTCAAATAGTGGGGCTGAAAAACTGTTTTTT. Amino acid sequence: CASSPSNSGAEKLFF.

This chain joins TRBV6-6 and TRBJ2-7, with 9 bases aligning to TRBD1. The CDR3 is 15 amino acids. The germline V gene encodes CDR1 MNHNY and CDR2 SVGAGI (reference sequence). V lost 6 bases and J lost 6; bases outside the gene matches: 12. CDR3 amino acids: CASRATGGQAFEQYF. In DNA form, the CDR3 reads TGTGCCAGCAGGGCGACAGGGGGTCAAGCCTTCGAGCAGTACTTC.

The table lists this clone with a few counts. This chain uses TRBV7-2 with TRBJ2-1; 7 bases agree with TRBD1. Germline CDR1 and CDR2: SGHTA and FQGNSA. CDR3 length: 15 residues. Trimming at V came to 1 base and at J to 6 bases, leaving 6 bases not matched to a gene. CDR3 DNA: TGTGCCAGCAGCTTAGTGTACAGGGGAACCAATGAGCAGTTCTTC. Translated, it gives CASSLVYRGTNEQFF. The complete variable domain, with remaining parts taken from reference TRBV7-2 and TRBJ2-1, reads GAGVSQSPSNKVTEKGKDVELRCDPISGHTALYWYRQSLGQGLEFLIYFQGNSAPDKSGLPSDRFSAERTGGSVSTLTIQRTQQEDSAVYLCASSLVYRGTNEQFFGPGTRLTVL.

The chain recombines TRBV7-9 with TRBJ2-2, with 8 bases identical to TRBD1. Per the germline V gene, CDR1 is SEHNR and CDR2 is FQNEAQ (reference sequence). After removal of 4 bases from V and 3 bases from J, the junction contained 7 bases not matched to a gene. The CDR3 runs to 16 residues. The CDR3 DNA sequence: TGTGCCAGCAGCTCCCCCCTGACAGGGGACACCGGGGAGCTGTTTTTT. This encodes CASSSPLTGDTGELFF.

The chain links TRBV28 to TRBJ2-5, with 7 positions matching TRBD2. CDR3 length: 12 amino acids. Trimming at V came to 8 bases and at J to 7 bases, leaving 7 bases not matched to a gene. Germline CDR1 and CDR2: MDHEN and SYDVKM. The CDR3 DNA is TGTGCCAGCTGCTCTGGGGGGGGGACCCAGTACTTC. This codes for CASCSGGGTQYF.

The chain has TRBV6-5 and TRBJ1-1, with D uncertain. The CDR3 loop spans 11 amino acids. CDR1 is MNHEY, CDR2 SVGAGI, per germline. V gave up 8 bases and J gave up 4 bases, with 8 bases separating them. The CDR3 reads CASYTVTEAFF. As DNA, the CDR3 is TGTGCCAGCTACACTGTCACTGAAGCTTTCTTT.